A selection of T cell receptor beta chains follows, all from one sample in a study of cytomegalovirus exposure and HLA in healthy donors. The table came from immunoSEQ multiplex PCR; TCRdb's copy has only in-frame clones and leaves some out. The sample lists more than 85,000 clones, approximately 63% occurring once. The sequenced sample consisted of PBMCs. The receptors shown here come from a woman in her thirties in good health and CMV-seronegative. The CDR3 runs from the conserved cysteine through the conserved F or W. A D gene is named only where the DNA matches it firmly. Rows may omit the clone size; those that give it use once, few, many or a size class.

TRBD1	.	TRBV7-9	TRBJ1-2	16	CASSPTGQGTHYGYTF	TGTGCCAGCAGCCCAACCGGACAGGGGACCCACTATGGCTACACCTTC
TRBD1	few	TRBV5-1	TRBJ1-1	16	CASSLGGRGMNTEAFF	TGCGCCAGCAGCTTGGGTGGCAGGGGGATGAACACTGAAGCTTTCTTT
.	.	TRBV19	TRBJ2-2	13	CASWRGNTGELFF	TGTGCCAGCTGGCGGGGGAACACCGGGGAGCTGTTTTTT
TRBD1	once	TRBV14	TRBJ2-3	16	CASSQRTGLRTDTQYF	TGTGCCAGCAGCCAACGGACAGGTCTACGGACAGATACGCAGTATTTT
TRBD2	.	TRBV6-4	TRBJ2-1	18	CASSDAGGSGDSYNEQFF	TGTGCCAGCAGTGATGCCGGCGGTAGCGGGGATTCCTACAATGAGCAGTTCTTC
TRBD2	.	TRBV10-3	TRBJ2-2	15	CAISRGTSATGELFF	TGTGCCATCAGTCGAGGGACTAGCGCCACCGGGGAGCTGTTTTTT
.	.	TRBV27	TRBJ2-7	13	CASSFRSSYEQYF	TGTGCCAGCAGTTTCCGTAGCTCCTACGAGCAGTACTTC
TRBD1	.	TRBV5-1	TRBJ1-1	17	CASSLVGQGAVDTEAFF	TGCGCCAGCAGCTTGGTCGGGCAGGGGGCGGTTGACACTGAAGCTTTCTTT
.	once	TRBV30	TRBJ1-2	12	CAWMQGQVGYTF	TGTGCCTGGATGCAGGGGCAGGTCGGCTACACCTTC
.	.	TRBV7-9	TRBJ1-1	14	CASSWGGMNTEAFF	TGTGCCAGCAGCTGGGGGGGGATGAACACTGAAGCTTTCTTT
.	.	TRBV25-1	TRBJ1-2	12	CASSEGARGYTF	TGTGCCAGCAGTGAGGGGGCGAGGGGCTACACCTTC
TRBD1	once	TRBV9	TRBJ1-2	16	CASSVEGTGRMAGYTF	TGTGCCAGCAGCGTAGAGGGGACAGGGAGGATGGCTGGCTACACCTTC
.	.	TRBV2	TRBJ1-1	12	CASSDSNTEAFF	TGTGCCAGCAGTGATAGTAACACTGAAGCTTTCTTT
.	.	TRBV4-1	TRBJ1-3	15	CASRWSGSSGNTIYF	TGCGCCAGCAGATGGTCAGGAAGCTCTGGAAACACCATATATTTT
TRBD1	.	TRBV7-9	TRBJ2-1	12	CASNLMVTGGIF	TGTGCCAGCAACCTCATGGTCACAGGGGGAATCTTC
TRBD1	.	TRBV7-9	TRBJ2-3	15	CASRLPGQGLDTQYF	TGTGCCAGCAGGCTCCCGGGACAGGGCTTGGATACGCAGTATTTT
TRBD1	.	TRBV19	TRBJ1-6	14	CASTHRDRDSPLHF	TGTGCCAGTACCCATCGGGACAGGGATTCACCCCTCCACTTT
.	.	TRBV19	TRBJ1-1	17	CASSGPGSTWMNTEAFF	TGTGCCAGTAGTGGCCCCGGGAGCACTTGGATGAACACTGAAGCTTTCTTT
.	.	TRBV19	TRBJ2-1	15	CASSRTDSSYNEQFF	TGTGCCAGTAGTCGAACGGACAGCTCCTACAATGAGCAGTTCTTC
.	.	TRBV19	TRBJ1-1	12	CASSRRRTEAFF	TGTGCCAGTAGTAGGCGGAGGACTGAAGCTTTCTTT
TRBD2	.	TRBV28	TRBJ2-7	16	CASSPRLSGRAYEQYF	TGTGCCAGCAGTCCCCGTTTAAGCGGGAGGGCCTACGAGCAGTACTTC
.	few	TRBV27	TRBJ2-6	13	CASRASGANVLTF	TGTGCCAGCAGGGCTTCTGGGGCCAACGTCCTGACTTTC
.	.	TRBV5-4	TRBJ1-2	16	CASSLGAGGPNYGYTF	TGTGCCAGCAGCTTGGGGGCGGGGGGGCCCAACTATGGCTACACCTTC
TRBD1	.	TRBV28	TRBJ1-2	14	CASIIGQGGYGYTF	TGTGCCAGCATTATCGGACAGGGAGGATATGGCTACACCTTC
.	few	TRBV7-8	TRBJ2-7	15	CASSSTYREGNEQYF	TGTGCCAGCAGCTCAACATACAGGGAGGGCAACGAGCAGTACTTC
TRBD1	.	TRBV6-6	TRBJ1-1	13	CATGQGIVTEAFF	TGTGCCACCGGACAGGGCATAGTAACTGAAGCTTTCTTT
.	few	TRBV5-5	TRBJ1-1	15	CASSLFLRGNTEAFF	TGTGCCAGCAGCTTGTTTTTACGGGGGAACACTGAAGCTTTCTTT
TRBD1	.	TRBV11-2	TRBJ2-5	15	CASSLDGTGEETQYF	TGTGCCAGCAGCTTAGATGGGACAGGGGAAGAGACCCAGTACTTC
.	.	TRBV21-1	TRBJ1-5	14	CASSRPGDNQPQHF	TGTGCCAGCAGCAGGCCGGGAGACAATCAGCCCCAGCATTTT
.	.	TRBV14	TRBJ1-2	13	CASSQDRLYGYTF	TGTGCCAGCAGCCAAGATAGACTTTATGGCTACACCTTC
TRBD1	.	TRBV29-1	TRBJ2-4	14	CSVDEGQGENIQYF	TGCAGCGTTGACGAAGGACAGGGGGAAAACATTCAGTACTTC
TRBD2	.	TRBV4-2	TRBJ2-3	15	CASSQGLADTDTQYF	TGTGCCAGCAGCCAAGGACTAGCGGACACAGATACGCAGTATTTT
.	.	TRBV11-2	TRBJ2-2	14	CASSPSRVAGELFF	TGTGCCAGCAGCCCGTCCAGGGTCGCCGGGGAGCTGTTTTTT
.	.	TRBV28	TRBJ1-5	16	CASRPGTLVSNQPQHF	TGTGCCAGCAGACCAGGGACACTTGTTAGCAATCAGCCCCAGCATTTT
.	few	TRBV5-1	TRBJ2-3	12	CASSAQEATQYF	TGCGCCAGCAGCGCTCAAGAGGCTACGCAGTATTTT
TRBD2	.	TRBV30	TRBJ2-5	14	CAWSVGGSGETQYF	TGTGCCTGGAGTGTTGGCGGGAGTGGAGAGACCCAGTACTTC
.	.	TRBV5-1	TRBJ2-5	16	CASSLGIGGDGETQYF	TGCGCCAGCAGCTTGGGGATTGGCGGGGACGGCGAGACCCAGTACTTC
TRBD2	.	TRBV30	TRBJ2-7	14	CAWKWAGVPYEQYF	TGTGCCTGGAAATGGGCGGGAGTCCCCTACGAGCAGTACTTC
TRBD2	.	TRBV7-2	TRBJ2-2	15	CASSRDGTSAGELFF	TGTGCCAGCAGTCGTGACGGGACTAGCGCCGGGGAGCTGTTTTTT
.	.	TRBV5-1	TRBJ2-7	13	CASRQQGSHEQYF	TGCGCCAGCAGACAACAGGGTTCCCACGAGCAGTACTTC
TRBD2	.	TRBV7-9	TRBJ2-7	17	CASSLGTGTSGTYEQYF	TGTGCCAGCAGCTTAGGGACCGGGACTAGCGGGACGTACGAGCAGTACTTC
TRBD1	few	TRBV29-1	TRBJ2-7	14	CSVLMDRVTSEQYF	TGCAGCGTTCTTATGGACAGGGTAACGAGCGAGCAGTACTTC
.	.	TRBV5-1	TRBJ2-2	17	CASTNLLGHASTGELFF	TGCGCCAGCACCAACCTTTTAGGACACGCATCCACCGGGGAGCTGTTTTTT
TRBD1	few	TRBV25-1	TRBJ2-2	17	CASSEAFQTGGTGELFF	TGTGCCAGCAGTGAGGCATTCCAGACAGGGGGAACCGGGGAGCTGTTTTTT